This T cell receptor (beta chain) emerged from a study of regulatory T cells in long-lasting Graves disease. The TCR beta library used iRepertoire HTBI primers with Arm-PCR amplification of CDR3. A single record per CDR3 protein comes from TCRdb applying MiXCR to the multiplex PCR reads. The sample contains fewer than 550,000 distinct CDR3 sequences, around 15% of which appear only once. Notes on the study in general: Whereas nearly 1,000 public clonotypes were shared by new patients, persistent patients shared more, at a few thousand.

This clonotype occurred many times. The antigen is undetermined. The germline CDR1 and CDR2 sequences are MGHRA and YSYEKL. V was clipped by 3 bases and J by 4 bases, with 9 bases between them. The CDR3 consists of 13 residues. Time point here: newly diagnosed GD, antithyroid drugs for less than 3 months. Scientists built the TCR library using RNA that was extracted from PBMCs. The same specimen was also included in a second study, on T cells in Graves' hyperthyroidism and ophthalmopathy. From that report: Diagnostic assessment was based on clinical symptoms, serum thyroxine and TRAb, thyroid ultrasound and orbital computed tomography.

This chain links TRBV4-1 with TRBJ1-1, with D tentatively TRBD1 (5 bases). This TCR was sampled from a woman aged 35-60 years with Graves disease. The sample in question was peripheral blood mononuclear cells (PBMCs), obtained at new diagnosis, from a patient treated with antithyroid drugs. DNA of the CDR3: TGCGCCAGCAGCCAGGGGACGGGCACTGAAGCTTTCTTT. Its protein product is CASSQGTGTEAFF.